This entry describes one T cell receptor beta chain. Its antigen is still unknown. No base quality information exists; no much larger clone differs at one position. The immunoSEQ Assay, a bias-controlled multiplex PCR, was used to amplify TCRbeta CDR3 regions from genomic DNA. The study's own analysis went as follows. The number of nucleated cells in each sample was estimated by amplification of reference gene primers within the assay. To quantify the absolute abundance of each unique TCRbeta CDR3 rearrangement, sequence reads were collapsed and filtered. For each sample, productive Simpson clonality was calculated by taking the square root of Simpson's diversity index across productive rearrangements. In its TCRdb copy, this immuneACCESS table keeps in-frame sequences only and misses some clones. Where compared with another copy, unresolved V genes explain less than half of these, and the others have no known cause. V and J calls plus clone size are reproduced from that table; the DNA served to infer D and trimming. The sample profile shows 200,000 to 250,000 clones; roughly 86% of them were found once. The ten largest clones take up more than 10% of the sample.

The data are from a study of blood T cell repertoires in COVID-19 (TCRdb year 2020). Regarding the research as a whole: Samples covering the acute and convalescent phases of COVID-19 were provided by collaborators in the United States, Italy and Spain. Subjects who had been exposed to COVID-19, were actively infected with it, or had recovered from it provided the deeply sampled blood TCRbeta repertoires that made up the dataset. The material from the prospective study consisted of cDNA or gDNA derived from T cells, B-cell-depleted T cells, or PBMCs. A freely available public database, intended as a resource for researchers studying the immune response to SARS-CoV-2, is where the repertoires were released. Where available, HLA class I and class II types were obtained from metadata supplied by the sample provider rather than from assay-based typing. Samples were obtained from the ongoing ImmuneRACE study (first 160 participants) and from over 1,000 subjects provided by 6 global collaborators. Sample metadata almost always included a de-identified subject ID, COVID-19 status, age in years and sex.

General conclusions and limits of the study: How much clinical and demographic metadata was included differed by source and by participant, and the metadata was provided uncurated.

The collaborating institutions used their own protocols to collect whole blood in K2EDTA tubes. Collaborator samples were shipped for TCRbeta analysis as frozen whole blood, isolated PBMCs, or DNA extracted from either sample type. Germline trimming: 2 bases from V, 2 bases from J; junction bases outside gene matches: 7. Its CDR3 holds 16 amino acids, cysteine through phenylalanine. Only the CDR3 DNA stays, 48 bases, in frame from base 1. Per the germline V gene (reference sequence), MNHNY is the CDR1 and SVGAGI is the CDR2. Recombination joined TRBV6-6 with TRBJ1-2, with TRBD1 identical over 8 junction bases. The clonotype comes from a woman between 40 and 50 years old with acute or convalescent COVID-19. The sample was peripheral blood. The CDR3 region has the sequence CASSYKGQGANYGYTF. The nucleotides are TGTGCCAGCAGTTACAAGGGGCAGGGGGCAAACTATGGCTACACCTTC.